The 10 T cell receptor beta chains in this list originate from one sample, sequenced in a study of control samples from healthy donors and cancer patients. Assay used: immunoSEQ multiplex PCR; TCRdb lists only in-frame clones, some missing. The sample lists fewer than 85,000 clones, approximately 94% occurring once. Sequencing input: blood. Receptors were obtained from a woman aged 25 to 39 in good health.

The chain is built from TRBV6-5 and TRBJ1-2; 9 nucleotides match TRBD1. Trimming took 6 bases from V and 5 from J; bases not matched to a gene: 4. The CDR3 spans 13 residues. Germline assignment: CDR1 MNHEY and CDR2 SVGAGI. The CDR3 bases are TGTGCCAGCAGCATGGGGACAGGGTATGGCTACACCTTC. Its translation: CASSMGTGYGYTF.

The rearrangement links TRBV19 to TRBJ1-5; D not resolved. This CDR3 spans 12 amino acids. CDR1 is LNHDA and CDR2 is SQIVND in the germline V gene (reference sequence). V was clipped by 2 bases and J by 1 base, with 0 bases between them. The CDR3 region is CASSISNQPQHF. CDR3 nucleotides: TGTGCCAGTAGTATAAGCAATCAGCCCCAGCATTTT.

The V call is TRBV2, the J call TRBJ2-3; D ambiguous. With 7 bases removed from V and 4 bases from J, the gap between germline ends came to 9 bases. This CDR3 region has 12 residues. CDR1 is SNHLY, CDR2 FYNNEI, per germline. The CDR3 reads CASNQEADTQYF. CDR3 DNA sequence: TGTGCCAGCAACCAGGAAGCAGATACGCAGTATTTT.

V and J are TRBV4-1 and TRBJ2-5; 8 positions match TRBD2. Germline CDR1 reads MGHRA; CDR2 reads YSYEKL. V was clipped by 0 bases and J by 1 base; unmatched bases: 10. This CDR3 has 18 amino acids. The DNA for the CDR3 is TGCGCCAGCAGCCAAGATCGGGTGGGTAGCGGGGCCCAAGAGACCCAGTACTTC. Translation gives CASSQDRVGSGAQETQYF.

The gene calls are TRBV18 and TRBJ1-6, with unresolved D. The CDR3 is 16 amino acids. CDR1 KGHSH and CDR2 LQKENI come from the germline V gene. Trimming took 3 bases from V and 8 from J, leaving 17 bases between them. The CDR3: CASSPNPTSLYSPLHF. The CDR3 nucleotides read TGTGCCAGCTCACCTAACCCAACCTCCCTATATTCACCCCTCCACTTT.

This chain links TRBV6-5 with TRBJ1-5, with D possibly matching TRBD1 (5 bases). Germline loops: CDR1 MNHEY, CDR2 SVGAGI. There are 13 residues in the CDR3. Trimming shortened V by 6 bases and J by 7 bases, and 13 bases separated the two germline ends. CDR3 in amino acids: CASRPTVGQPQHF. The DNA for the CDR3 is TGTGCCAGCAGGCCGACAGTAGGGCAGCCCCAGCATTTT.

The chain employs TRBV21-1 and TRBJ1-5. TRBV21-1 constitutes a pseudogene. The CDR3 consists of 17 residues. The CDR3 sequence: CASSKDAGRRSNQPQHF. The CDR3 coding sequence is TGTGCCAGCAGCAAAGACGCAGGGAGGCGTAGCAATCAGCCCCAGCATTTT.

The chain combines TRBV3-1 (or the pseudogene TRBV3-2) with TRBJ2-7; perhaps D is TRBD1 or TRBD2 (5 bases each). The germline gives CDR1 LGHDT, CDR2 YNNKEL (reference sequence). The V and J ends lost 3 bases and 6 bases respectively, with 9 bases between them. This CDR3 has 12 residues. CDR3 region: CASSHTGREQYF. Here the CDR3 DNA reads TGTGCCAGCAGCCACACGGGGCGCGAGCAGTACTTC.

The CDR3 DNA follows: TGCGCCAGCAGTCTCCGGACAGGGGGCATTTGGACCGGGGAGCTGTTTTTT. Its protein product is CASSLRTGGIWTGELFF. This chain uses TRBV23-1 with TRBJ2-2; TRBD1 matches 11 bases. TRBV23-1 is classed as an ORF, of uncertain function. The CDR3 covers 17 residues. V dropped 4 bases and J dropped 5; count of bases not matched to a gene: 9.

This chain uses TRBV30 with TRBJ2-5, with 9 bases that match TRBD1. The V gene's germline CDR1 is GTSNPN and CDR2 SVGIG (reference sequence). The CDR3 has 14 residues. After removal of 5 bases from V and 1 base from J, the junction contained 5 bases not matched to a gene. CDR3 sequence: CAWATGGFQETQYF. The CDR3 DNA is TGTGCCTGGGCGACAGGGGGTTTCCAAGAGACCCAGTACTTC.